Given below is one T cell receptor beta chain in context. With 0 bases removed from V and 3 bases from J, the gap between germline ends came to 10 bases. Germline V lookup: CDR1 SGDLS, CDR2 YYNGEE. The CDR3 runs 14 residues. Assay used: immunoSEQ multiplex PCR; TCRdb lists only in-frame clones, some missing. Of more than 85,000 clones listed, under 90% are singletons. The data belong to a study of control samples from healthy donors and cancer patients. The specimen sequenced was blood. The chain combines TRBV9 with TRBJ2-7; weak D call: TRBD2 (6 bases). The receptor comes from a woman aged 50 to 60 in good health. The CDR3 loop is CASSVEGGDYEQYF. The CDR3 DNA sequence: TGTGCCAGCAGCGTAGAAGGAGGGGACTACGAGCAGTACTTC. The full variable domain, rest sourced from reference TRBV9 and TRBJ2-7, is DSGVTQTPKHLITATGQRVTLRCSPRSGDLSVYWYQQSLDQGLQFLIQYYNGEERAKGNILERFSAQQFPDLHSELNLSSLELGDSALYFCASSVEGGDYEQYFGPGTRLTVT.